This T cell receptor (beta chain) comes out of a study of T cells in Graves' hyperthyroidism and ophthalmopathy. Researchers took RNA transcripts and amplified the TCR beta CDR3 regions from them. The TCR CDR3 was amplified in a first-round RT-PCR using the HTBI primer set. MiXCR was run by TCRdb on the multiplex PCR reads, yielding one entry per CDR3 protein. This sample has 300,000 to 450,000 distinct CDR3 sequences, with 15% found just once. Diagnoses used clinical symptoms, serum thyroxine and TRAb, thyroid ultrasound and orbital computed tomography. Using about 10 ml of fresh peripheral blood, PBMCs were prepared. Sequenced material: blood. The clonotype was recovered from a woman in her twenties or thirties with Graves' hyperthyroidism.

CDR3 DNA sequence: TGTGCCAGCAGTTTGGCAACAGGGGGGAAGGGCCAAGAGACCCAGTACTTC. It is translated as CASSLATGGKGQETQYF. V gene TRBV12-3 or TRBV12-4 combines with J gene TRBJ2-5; 8 nucleotides align to TRBD1. The J segment lost 1 base and the V segment lost 3 bases, leaving 10 bases of the junction unmatched. This CDR3 contains 17 residues.